These T cell receptor beta chains were read from a single sample in a study of T cells in Graves' hyperthyroidism and ophthalmopathy. One entry per CDR3 protein results from TCRdb running MiXCR on the multiplex PCR reads. Among fewer than 600,000 distinct CDR3 sequences listed, around 15% were seen once. What was sequenced was blood. These TCRs come from a woman under 30 with Graves' hyperthyroidism. CDR3s include the opening cysteine and the closing phenylalanine or tryptophan. A D gene is named only where the DNA matches it firmly. Expanded clones are given a class, and other clones once, few, many or no size at all.

>-|TRBV28|TRBJ2-3|TRBD1
CASSSEHRTGVRDTQYF
TGTGCCAGCAGTTCTGAACATCGGACAGGGGTGCGGGATACGCAGTATTTT
>many|TRBV18|TRBJ1-1|TRBD1
CASSPPRGPTEAFF
TGTGCCAGCTCACCCCCAAGGGGGCCCACTGAAGCTTTCTTT
>-|TRBV12-3/TRBV12-4|TRBJ2-1|TRBD2
CASRGTSGSKRPHEQFF
TGTGCCAGCAGGGGCACTAGCGGGAGTAAGCGCCCCCATGAGCAGTTCTTC
>-|TRBV20-1|TRBJ2-1|TRBD2
CSEKREGPGEQFF
TGCAGCGAAAAGCGGGAGGGCCCGGGTGAGCAGTTCTTC
>many|TRBV19|TRBJ2-5|-
CASTGQSKETQYF
TGTGCCAGTACAGGACAGAGCAAAGAGACCCAGTACTTC
>-|TRBV19|TRBJ2-3|-
CASSILRGAEDTQYF
TGTGCCAGTAGTATTTTGAGAGGGGCTGAAGATACGCAGTATTTT
>many|TRBV11-3|TRBJ1-1|-
CASSSSGGRRAEAFF
TGTGCCAGCAGCTCCTCCGGCGGGCGGAGAGCTGAAGCTTTCTTT
>many|TRBV6-5|TRBJ1-6|-
CASSYSQGHSPLHF
TGTGCCAGCAGTTACTCGCAGGGGCATTCACCCCTCCACTTT
>many|TRBV12-3/TRBV12-4|TRBJ1-3|TRBD1
CASSLPELGGAPGNTIYF
TGTGCCAGCAGTTTACCAGAACTAGGGGGCGCTCCTGGAAACACCATATATTTT
>many|TRBV19|TRBJ2-5|-
CASSIVWGTETQYF
TGTGCCAGTAGTATAGTCTGGGGGACAGAGACCCAGTACTTC